The present TCR beta chain was sequenced within a study of cytomegalovirus exposure and HLA in healthy donors. As regards this clone: What it binds is unknown.

V dropped 3 bases and J dropped 0; count of bases not matched to a gene: 13. The CDR3 consists of 18 residues. Germline V gene sequence: CDR1 MDHEN, CDR2 SYDVKM. Study-wide results and limits: An ancestry cluster, one associated with Asian ancestry, reportedly showed fewer N-insertions than the approximately 650-donor mean in a later analysis. The classifier was said to identify cytomegalovirus status with high specificity and sensitivity.

PCR amplification relied on 60 Vbeta primers (plus 13 Jbeta primers). In the authors' methods: In a later analysis, the count reached tens of millions of unique TCR beta chains, with about 12 million shared. Profiled with immunoSEQ multiplex PCR; TCRdb holds only in-frame clones, not every one. From that table come the V and J calls and clone size; the DNA was used to work out D and trimming. The table has approximately 170,000 clones, about three quarters seen once. The sequenced sample was PBMCs. The TCR sequence derives from a female donor in good health and CMV-seronegative. This rearrangement joins TRBV28 to TRBJ1-1, with 7 bases lining up with TRBD1. DNA of the CDR3: TGTGCCAGCAGTTTTGACAGGGCGACTTACCTCATGAACACTGAAGCTTTCTTT. This sequence encodes CASSFDRATYLMNTEAFF.